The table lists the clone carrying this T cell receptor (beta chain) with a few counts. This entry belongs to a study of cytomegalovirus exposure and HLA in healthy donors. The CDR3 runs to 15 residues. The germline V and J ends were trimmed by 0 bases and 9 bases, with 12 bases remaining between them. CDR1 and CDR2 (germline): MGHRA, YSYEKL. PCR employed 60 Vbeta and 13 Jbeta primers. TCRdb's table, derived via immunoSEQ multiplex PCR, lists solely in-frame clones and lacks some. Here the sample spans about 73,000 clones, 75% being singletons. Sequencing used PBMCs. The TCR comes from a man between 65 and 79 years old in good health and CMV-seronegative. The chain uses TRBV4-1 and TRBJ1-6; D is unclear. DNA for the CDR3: TGCGCCAGCAGCCAAGATGAGTCAGGACTTTCACCCCTCCACTTT. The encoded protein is CASSQDESGLSPLHF.